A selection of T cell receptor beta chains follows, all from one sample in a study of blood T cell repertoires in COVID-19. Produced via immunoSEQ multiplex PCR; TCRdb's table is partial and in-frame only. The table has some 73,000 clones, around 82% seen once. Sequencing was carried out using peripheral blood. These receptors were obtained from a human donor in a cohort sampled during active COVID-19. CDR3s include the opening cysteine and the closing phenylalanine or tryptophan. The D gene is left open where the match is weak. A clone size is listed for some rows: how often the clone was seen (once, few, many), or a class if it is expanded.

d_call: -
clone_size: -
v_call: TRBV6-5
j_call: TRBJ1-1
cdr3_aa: CASSSRAGMNTEAFF
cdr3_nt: TGTGCCAGCAGTTCCCGGGCCGGGATGAACACTGAAGCTTTCTTT

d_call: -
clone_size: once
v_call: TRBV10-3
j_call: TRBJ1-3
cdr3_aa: CAIRGLGASRNTIYF
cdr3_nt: TGTGCCATCCGAGGACTAGGGGCATCAAGAAACACCATATATTTT

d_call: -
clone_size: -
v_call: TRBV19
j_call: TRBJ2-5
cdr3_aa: CASSIERGETQYF
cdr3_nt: TGTGCCAGTAGTATAGAACGAGGAGAGACCCAGTACTTC

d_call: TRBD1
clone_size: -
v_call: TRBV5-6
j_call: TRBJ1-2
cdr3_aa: CASSLGWTGRAGYTF
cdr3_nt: TGTGCCAGCAGCTTGGGGTGGACAGGAAGGGCCGGCTACACCTTC

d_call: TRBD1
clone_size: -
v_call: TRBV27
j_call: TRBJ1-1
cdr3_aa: CASSLRQGAENTEAFF
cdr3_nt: TGTGCCAGCAGTCTGAGACAGGGGGCCGAGAACACTGAAGCTTTCTTT

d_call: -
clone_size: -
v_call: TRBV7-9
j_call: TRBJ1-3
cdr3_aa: CASSSKQGAYSGNTIYF
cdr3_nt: TGTGCCAGCAGCTCTAAACAGGGAGCCTACTCTGGAAACACCATATATTTT

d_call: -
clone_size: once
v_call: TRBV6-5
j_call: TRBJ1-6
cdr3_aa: CASRSGVSPLHF
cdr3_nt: TGTGCCAGCAGGTCAGGGGTTTCACCCCTCCACTTT

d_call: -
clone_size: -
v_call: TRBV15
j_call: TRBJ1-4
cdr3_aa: CATSRRLQGFNEKLFF
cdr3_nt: TGTGCCACCAGCAGAAGACTACAGGGTTTTAATGAAAAACTGTTTTTT

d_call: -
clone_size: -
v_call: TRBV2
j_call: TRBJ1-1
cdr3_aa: CASSAGRVQNTEAFF
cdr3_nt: TGTGCCAGCAGCGCCGGGAGGGTCCAGAACACTGAAGCTTTCTTT

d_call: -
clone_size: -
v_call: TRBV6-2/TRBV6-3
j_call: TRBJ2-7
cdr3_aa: CASSYASEPYEQYF
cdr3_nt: TGTGCCAGCAGTTACGCTAGCGAGCCCTACGAGCAGTACTTC

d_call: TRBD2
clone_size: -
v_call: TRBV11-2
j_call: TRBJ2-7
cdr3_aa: CASSLVGGRTYEQYF
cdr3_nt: TGTGCCAGCAGCTTAGTCGGGGGGAGGACCTACGAGCAGTACTTC

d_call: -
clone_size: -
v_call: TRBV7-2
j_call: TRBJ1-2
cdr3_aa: CASSLGRVSYGYTF
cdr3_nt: TGTGCCAGCAGCTTAGGGAGGGTTAGCTATGGCTACACCTTC

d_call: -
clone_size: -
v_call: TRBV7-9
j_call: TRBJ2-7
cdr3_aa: CASSLVEGRNEQYF
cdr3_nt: TGTGCCAGCAGCTTAGTGGAGGGGCGGAACGAGCAGTACTTC

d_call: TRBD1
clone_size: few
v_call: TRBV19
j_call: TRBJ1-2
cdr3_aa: CATSRGQGRGGYGYTF
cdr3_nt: TGTGCCACCAGCCGGGGACAGGGAAGGGGAGGGTATGGCTACACCTTC

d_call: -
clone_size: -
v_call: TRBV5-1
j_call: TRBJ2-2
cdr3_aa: CASSLVGGGRELFF
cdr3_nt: TGCGCCAGCAGCTTAGTAGGTGGGGGCCGGGAGCTGTTTTTT

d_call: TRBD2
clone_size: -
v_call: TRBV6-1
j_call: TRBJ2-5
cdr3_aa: CASSEQLAGGGETQYF
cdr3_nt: TGTGCCAGCAGTGAACAACTAGCGGGGGGCGGGGAGACCCAGTACTTC

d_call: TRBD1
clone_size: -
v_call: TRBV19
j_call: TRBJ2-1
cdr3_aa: CASSIGQGGYNEQFF
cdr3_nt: TGTGCCAGTAGTATAGGACAGGGTGGATACAATGAGCAGTTCTTC